The 23 T cell receptor beta chains in this list originate from one sample, sequenced in a study of patients and donors after allogeneic stem cell transplantation. TCRdb re-called the RT-PCR reads with MiXCR, one entry per CDR3 protein. This sample has 2,500 to 3,500 distinct CDR3 sequences, with roughly 5.4% found just once. The sequenced material came from blood, either unsorted or a sorted T cell fraction (not recorded which). These receptors came from a human donor who was either an allogeneic HSCT recipient or a stem cell or donor lymphocyte infusion donor (not recorded which). It is not recorded whose cells these are; they may come from a transplant donor.

Judged by abundance, this clonotype is medium-sized. V gene TRBV30 combines with J gene TRBJ2-3; TRBD2 matches at 15 bases. Germline V gene data show CDR1 as GTSNPN and CDR2 as SVGIG (reference sequence). J was trimmed by 5 bases and V by 1 base; bases with no gene match: 1. This CDR3 comprises 15 residues. Written as DNA, the CDR3 is TGTGCCTGGAGTGAGGGACTAGCGGGAGGAGATACGCAGTATTTT. Translated: CAWSEGLAGGDTQYF.

By sample share, this clonotype is medium-sized. This chain uses TRBV5-5 with TRBJ1-2, with D perhaps matching TRBD1 (6 bases). This CDR3 is 13 amino acids long. V was shortened by 0 bases and J by 6 bases, with 9 bases between the two germline ends. From germline, CDR1 is SGHKS and CDR2 YYEKEE (reference sequence). This CDR3 is CASSLDREHGYTF. The DNA of the CDR3 is TGTGCCAGCAGCTTGGACAGGGAACATGGCTACACCTTC.

By sample fraction, this clonotype is medium-sized. The genes are TRBV7-9 and TRBJ2-7, with TRBD2 matching 11 bases. CDR3 length equals 15 residues. Unmatched junction bases numbered 4, after V lost 1 base and J lost 5 bases. The germline gives CDR1 SEHNR, CDR2 FQNEAQ (reference sequence). CDR3 amino acids: CASSLEASGRNEQYF. In DNA form, the CDR3 reads TGTGCCAGCAGCTTAGAGGCTAGCGGGAGGAACGAGCAGTACTTC.

V usage is TRBV4-2 and J usage is TRBJ2-5; 8 bases map to TRBD2. V trimming: 4 bases; J trimming: 1 base; junction bases outside the gene matches: 2. This CDR3 has 14 amino acids. Germline lookup yields CDR1 LGHNA and CDR2 YNFKEQ. The DNA of the CDR3 is TGTGCCAGCAGCCCGACTAGCGCCCAAGAGACCCAGTACTTC. This gives the protein CASSPTSAQETQYF.

In this sample, this clonotype turned up a few times. The V call is TRBV27, the J call TRBJ1-1; the match to TRBD1 covers 7 bases. Unmatched junction bases numbered 7, after V lost 5 bases and J lost 4 bases. This CDR3 region has 14 residues. Germline assignment: CDR1 MNHEY and CDR2 SMNVEV (reference sequence). CDR3 in DNA: TGTGCCAGCAGTCCTAGACAGGGAATCACTGAAGCTTTCTTT. It is translated as CASSPRQGITEAFF.

This clonotype is medium-sized in the sample. The V call is TRBV7-8, the J call TRBJ2-1, with D possibly being TRBD2 (5 bases). V lost 9 bases to trimming and J lost 6 bases, with 15 bases between them. The CDR3 runs to 13 residues. Germline V gene sequence: CDR1 SGHVS, CDR2 FQNEAQ. The CDR3 loop is CASFGLRSNEQFF. DNA for the CDR3: TGTGCCAGTTTTGGACTGCGTTCCAATGAGCAGTTCTTC.

The chain combines TRBV7-9 with TRBJ2-7; D uncertain. The length of the CDR3 is 11 residues. Germline V CDR1 and CDR2: SEHNR, FQNEAQ (reference sequence). V dropped 4 bases and J dropped 6 bases, with 7 bases sitting between them. The DNA for the CDR3 is TGTGCCAGCAGCTCCCTAGGCGAGCAGTACTTC. This translates into CASSSLGEQYF. Full variable domain (missing parts from reference TRBV7-9 and TRBJ2-7): DTGVSQNPRHKITKRGQNVTFRCDPISEHNRLYWYRQTLGQGPEFLTYFQNEAQLEKSRLLSDRFSAERPKGSFSTLEIQRTEQGDSAMYLCASSSLGEQYFGPGTRLTVT.

This clonotype is medium-sized (0.01 to 0.1%) in the sample. V is TRBV4-1 and J is TRBJ2-1; 9 positions agree with TRBD1. J gave up 4 bases and V 4 bases, and 11 bases lay outside the gene matches. Germline V CDR1 and CDR2: MGHRA, YSYEKL. The CDR3 extends over 17 amino acids. The CDR3 loop is CASSRQRLGQGYNEQFF. CDR3 in DNA: TGCGCCAGCAGCCGACAGCGTTTAGGACAGGGGTACAATGAGCAGTTCTTC.

The V gene is TRBV5-6, the J gene TRBJ1-3; D is undetermined. Trimming removed 0 bases from V and 0 bases from J, with 7 bases in between. The CDR3 extends over 15 amino acids. CDR1 and CDR2 from the germline V gene are SGHDT and YYEEEE. The CDR3 DNA is TGTGCCAGCAGCTTGGAAGGCATCTCTGGAAACACCATATATTTT. This codes for CASSLEGISGNTIYF.

This clonotype is judged large. The gene calls are TRBV29-1 and TRBJ2-3, with a possible D match to TRBD2 (6 bases). CDR3 length: 15 amino acids. Per the germline V gene, CDR1 is SQVTM and CDR2 is ANQGSEA. Trimming stripped 4 bases from V and 3 bases from J, with 17 bases between. The CDR3 spells CSVAKRELGTDTQYF. In DNA form, the CDR3 reads TGCAGCGTTGCAAAACGGGAGTTGGGTACAGATACGCAGTATTTT.

The chain recombines TRBV5-4 with TRBJ2-1; 8 nucleotides agree with TRBD1. Trimming at V came to 6 bases and at J to 8 bases, leaving 7 bases not matched to a gene. The CDR3 is made up of 13 amino acids. The germline gives CDR1 SGHNT, CDR2 YYREEE (reference sequence). CDR3: CASTRQGSDEQFF. CDR3 nucleotides: TGTGCCAGCACCCGACAGGGGTCCGATGAGCAGTTCTTC. Supplemented by reference TRBV5-4 and TRBJ2-1, the full variable domain reads ETGVTQSPTHLIKTRGQQVTLRCSSQSGHNTVSWYQQALGQGPQFIFQYYREEENGRGNFPPRFSGLQFPNYSSELNVNALELDDSALYLCASTRQGSDEQFFGPGTRLTVL.

This clonotype is labeled medium-sized. This rearrangement joins TRBV28 to TRBJ2-1; 15 bases fit TRBD2. With V trimmed by 5 bases and J by 4 bases, 6 bases remained unmatched. Germline V gene lookup returns CDR1 MDHEN and CDR2 SYDVKM. This CDR3 has 17 amino acids. The CDR3 DNA reads as TGTGCCAGCAGTATCAATGGACTAGCGGGAGGGTACAATGAGCAGTTCTTC. This encodes CASSINGLAGGYNEQFF. The full variable domain, its missing parts supplied by reference TRBV28 and TRBJ2-1, is DVKVTQSSRYLVKRTGEKVFLECVQDMDHENMFWYRQDPGLGLRLIYFSYDVKMKEKGDIPEGYSVSREKKERFSLILESASTNQTSMYLCASSINGLAGGYNEQFFGPGTRLTVL.

By frequency in the sample, this clonotype is medium-sized. The chain recombines TRBV10-3 with TRBJ2-7; 8 bases are a match to TRBD2. Germline lookup yields CDR1 ENHRY and CDR2 SYGVKD. Trimming at V came to 7 bases and at J to 5 bases, leaving 10 bases not matched to a gene. The CDR3 loop spans 14 amino acids. CDR3 DNA sequence: TGTGCCATCAACCGTAGCGGGGCCGAGGACGAGCAGTACTTC. This sequence encodes CAINRSGAEDEQYF.

This clonotype was seen a handful of times. V and J are TRBV27 and TRBJ2-1; D may be TRBD2 (6 bases). Deletions cut 6 bases from V and 6 bases from J, with 12 bases between. The CDR3 is 13 amino acids. The germline CDR1 and CDR2 sequences are MNHEY and SMNVEV (reference sequence). The CDR3 DNA reads as TGTGCCAGCAGCCGACTGGGGGGCAATGAGCAGTTCTTC. Translation: CASSRLGGNEQFF.

By sample share, this clonotype is medium-sized. V and J are TRBV7-2 and TRBJ2-7; D call uncertain. The ends were cut back, 0 bases at V and 5 bases at J, with 8 bases in the middle. Germline values: CDR1 SGHTA, CDR2 FQGNSA. CDR3 length: 13 amino acids. CDR3 nucleotides: TGTGCCAGCAGCTTAGCCCGCGAGCACGAGCAGTACTTC. Translated: CASSLAREHEQYF.

In this sample, this clonotype is medium-sized. This sequence joins TRBV11-3 and TRBJ2-1; D might be TRBD2 (6 bases). Germline lookup yields CDR1 SGHNT and CDR2 YENEEA. Trimming pared 6 bases from V and 9 bases from J, leaving 12 bases between. The CDR3 consists of 12 residues. The CDR3, as DNA: TGTGCCAGCAGTCAAGCGGGTCTTGAGCAGTTCTTC. It is translated as CASSQAGLEQFF.

This clonotype rates as medium-sized. The chain has TRBV18 and TRBJ1-3; D unclear. CDR1 and CDR2 (germline): KGHSH, LQKENI. V was pared by 0 bases and J by 8 bases, with 11 bases between. The CDR3 sequence is 14 residues long. CDR3 sequence: CASSPPAARDTIYF. CDR3 bases: TGTGCCAGCTCACCACCGGCCGCGCGCGACACCATATATTTT.

The gene calls are TRBV12-3 or TRBV12-4 and TRBJ1-1; unclear D gene. V lost 5 bases to trimming and J lost 8 bases, with 18 bases between them. This CDR3 has 14 residues. CDR3: CASSPRGGWAEAFF. The CDR3 DNA reads as TGTGCCAGCAGTCCACGAGGAGGGTGGGCCGAAGCTTTCTTT.

This clonotype was found a few times. The gene calls are TRBV7-9 and TRBJ2-7; D remains ambiguous. Trimming stripped 5 bases from V and 2 bases from J, with 10 bases between. The germline CDR1 and CDR2 sequences are SEHNR and FQNEAQ (reference sequence). This CDR3 region has 13 residues. The chain's CDR3 is CASSPDTTYEQYF. As DNA, the CDR3 is TGTGCCAGCAGCCCTGACACCACCTACGAGCAGTACTTC.

Sample share makes this clonotype medium-sized (0.01 to 0.1%). This chain links TRBV6-2 or TRBV6-3 with TRBJ2-7; 9 bases map to TRBD2. V shed 4 bases and J 2 bases; nucleotides not matched to a gene: 6. The germline V gene encodes CDR1 MNHEY and CDR2 SVGEGT. The CDR3 has 15 amino acids. CDR3 loop: CASSSAGGGTYEQYF. The CDR3 DNA follows: TGTGCCAGCAGTTCCGCGGGAGGGGGGACCTACGAGCAGTACTTC.

By its share, this clonotype is medium-sized. The chain uses TRBV18 and TRBJ1-1; 8 bases fit TRBD1. There are 13 residues in the CDR3. Germline CDR1 and CDR2: KGHSH and LQKENI. J was trimmed by 3 bases and V by 6 bases; bases with no gene match: 3. Here the CDR3 reads CASSLTGDTEAFF. CDR3 in DNA: TGTGCCAGCTCGCTGACAGGGGACACTGAAGCTTTCTTT.

This clonotype is medium-sized. The rearrangement uses TRBV28 and TRBJ2-4; D assignment may be TRBD1 or TRBD2 (5 bases each). The V end lost 9 bases, the J end lost 0 bases, and 6 bases lay between the germline ends. Looked up from germline, CDR1 is MDHEN and CDR2 is SYDVKM. This CDR3 is built from 12 residues. CDR3 sequence: CASGGAKNIQYF. As DNA, the CDR3 is TGTGCCAGTGGGGGAGCCAAAAACATTCAGTACTTC.

This clonotype is medium-sized in the sample. The rearrangement links TRBV14 to TRBJ2-7; D ambiguous. Germline values: CDR1 SGHDN, CDR2 FVKESK. The ends were cut back, 1 base at V and 1 base at J, with 11 bases in the middle. The CDR3 loop spans 15 amino acids. The CDR3 DNA reads as TGTGCCAGCAGCCAAGTGAACAGTCTGTCCTACGAGCAGTACTTC. Protein: CASSQVNSLSYEQYF. The full variable domain, in which reference TRBV14 and TRBJ2-7 provide the parts outside the CDR3, is EAGVTQFPSHSVIEKGQTVTLRCDPISGHDNLYWYRRVMGKEIKFLLHFVKESKQDESGMPNNRFLAERTGGTYSTLKVQPAELEDSGVYFCASSQVNSLSYEQYFGPGTRLTVT.